This is a list of T cell receptor beta chains from one sample in a study of shared clonotypes between healthy human individuals. Libraries were prepared by immunoSEQ multiplex PCR; TCRdb keeps only in-frame clonotypes and omits some of them. The repertoire includes some 2,400,000 clones, 90% to 97% of them detected once, and roughly 0.13% sits in the top ten. Sequencing was performed on naive CD4+ T cells sorted from blood. These receptors were obtained from a young man in good health. Each CDR3 is given with its conserved first and last residue. A D gene is named only where the DNA matches it firmly. Clone size is given for some rows only: seen once, a few or many times, or a class if the clone is expanded.

d_gene	j_gene	abundance	v_gene	CDR3nt	CDR3aa
NA	TRBJ2-5	NA	TRBV14	TGTGCCAGCAGCCATGGGGGTGTCGGGGAGACCCAGTACTTC	CASSHGGVGETQYF
TRBD2	TRBJ2-5	NA	TRBV5-4	TGTGCCAGCAGCTCTGCGGGAGGTTGGCAAGAGACCCAGTACTTC	CASSSAGGWQETQYF
NA	TRBJ2-4	NA	TRBV19	TGTGCCCACCCCGTGAGGGACGAAAACATTCAGTACTTC	CAHPVRDENIQYF
NA	TRBJ1-3	NA	TRBV5-6	TGTGCCAGCAGGAAATCAGGGGTGGGAAACACCATATATTTT	CASRKSGVGNTIYF
NA	TRBJ1-5	NA	TRBV2	TGTGCCAGCAGTTCCAGGACCATTCGCAATCAGCCCCAGCATTTT	CASSSRTIRNQPQHF
NA	TRBJ2-7	NA	TRBV28	TGTGCCAGCAGCCCCGGGCAGACGGGCTCCTACGAGCAGTACTTC	CASSPGQTGSYEQYF
TRBD2	TRBJ2-1	NA	TRBV5-6	TGTGCCAGCAGCTTGGATAGCGGGAGCTCCTACAATGAGCAGTTCTTC	CASSLDSGSSYNEQFF
NA	TRBJ2-4	NA	TRBV5-1	TGCGCCAGCAGCTTGTCCACAGGGGCCAAAAACATTCAGTACTTC	CASSLSTGAKNIQYF
NA	TRBJ1-1	NA	TRBV28	TGTGCCAGCAGTCGCCGGGACAAAGAAGCTTTCTTT	CASSRRDKEAFF
NA	TRBJ2-1	NA	TRBV18	TGTGCCAGCTCACAGCAATTTCAAGGGGAGAATGAGCAGTTCTTC	CASSQQFQGENEQFF
NA	TRBJ2-2	once	TRBV30	TGTGCCTGGAGTAGGGGCGGGATGTCCTTGTCCGGGGAGCTGTTTTTT	CAWSRGGMSLSGELFF
NA	TRBJ1-2	once	TRBV28	TGTGCCAGCAGTTTATACGGAGCTAACTATGGCTACACCTTC	CASSLYGANYGYTF
NA	TRBJ2-3	NA	TRBV6-1	TGTGCCAGCAGGAGGACAGTGAGCACAGATACGCAGTATTTT	CASRRTVSTDTQYF
TRBD2	TRBJ2-3	NA	TRBV25-1	TGTGCCAGCAGTGAATTGTTCACTAGCGGGGTTAGCACAGATACGCAGTATTTT	CASSELFTSGVSTDTQYF
TRBD2	TRBJ2-1	NA	TRBV7-2	TGTGCCAGCAGCTTACGACTAGCGGGAGGGCCGGATGAGCAGTTCTTC	CASSLRLAGGPDEQFF
NA	TRBJ2-7	NA	TRBV6-6	TGTGCCAGCAGTTACTCGCTCGTATACTCCTACGAGCAGTACTTC	CASSYSLVYSYEQYF
TRBD1	TRBJ2-7	NA	TRBV18	TGTGCCAGCTCACCCGGGACAGGGGTCTCCTACGAGCAGTACTTC	CASSPGTGVSYEQYF
TRBD2	TRBJ2-7	NA	TRBV28	TGTGCCAGCAGCTTGGGGACTAGCGGTTCCTACGAGCAGTACTTC	CASSLGTSGSYEQYF
TRBD2	TRBJ2-1	NA	TRBV11-2	TGTGCCAGCAGCTTTCCTAGCGGGAGGGCCCATGAGCAGTTCTTC	CASSFPSGRAHEQFF
TRBD1	TRBJ2-7	NA	TRBV28	TGTGCCAGCAGGACGGGACAGTCCCCCGAGCAGTACTTC	CASRTGQSPEQYF
NA	TRBJ2-7	NA	TRBV20-1	TGCAGTGCTCAAGGCGGCGAGCAGTACTTC	CSAQGGEQYF
NA	TRBJ1-4	NA	TRBV7-9	TGTGCCAGCAGCAAGGGGTCCCTTAATGAAAAACTGTTTTTT	CASSKGSLNEKLFF
NA	TRBJ1-1	NA	TRBV10-3	TGTGCCATCAGTGATAAGGAGATGAACACTGAAGCTTTCTTT	CAISDKEMNTEAFF
NA	TRBJ1-3	NA	TRBV7-2	TGTGCCAGCAGCCGAGAAGTGAGCTCTGGAAACACCATATATTTT	CASSREVSSGNTIYF
NA	TRBJ2-3	NA	TRBV7-7	TGTGCTAGCAGCCAGACAGGAGCCCCCACAGATACGCAGTATTTT	CASSQTGAPTDTQYF
NA	TRBJ2-7	NA	TRBV5-1	TGCGCCAGCAGCTTGGACAGGGACGGCGAGCAGTACTTC	CASSLDRDGEQYF
NA	TRBJ2-7	NA	TRBV11-2	TGTGCCAGCAGCTTAATCGGGGGAACCTACGAGCAGTACTTC	CASSLIGGTYEQYF
NA	TRBJ2-3	NA	TRBV10-3	TGTGCCATCAGTGAGTCGCTGAGCACAGATACGCAGTATTTT	CAISESLSTDTQYF
TRBD2	TRBJ2-5	NA	TRBV5-1	TGCGCCAGCAGCGGCGGGACTAGCGGGGCCTTAGAGACCCAGTACTTC	CASSGGTSGALETQYF
NA	TRBJ1-5	NA	TRBV2	TGTGCCAGCAGTGAACAGGGGCCAGGGAATCAGCCCCAGCATTTT	CASSEQGPGNQPQHF
NA	TRBJ2-3	NA	TRBV30	TGTGCCTGGAGTGTACTTAAACGAAGCACAGATACGCAGTATTTT	CAWSVLKRSTDTQYF
NA	TRBJ2-3	NA	TRBV4-3	TGCGCCAGCAGCCAAGAGGCCAAGCCCACAGATACGCAGTATTTT	CASSQEAKPTDTQYF
NA	TRBJ1-1	once	TRBV19	TGTGCCAGTAGTTCAAGACAGAACACTGAAGCTTTCTTT	CASSSRQNTEAFF
TRBD2	TRBJ2-1	NA	TRBV11-2	TGTGCCAGCAGCGCAAGCGGGGGGGCCTACAATGAGCAGTTCTTC	CASSASGGAYNEQFF
NA	TRBJ2-2	NA	TRBV7-2	TGTGCCAGCAGCCCCAGAGCGAACACCGGGGAGCTGTTTTTT	CASSPRANTGELFF
NA	TRBJ2-1	once	TRBV7-3	TGTGCCAGCAGCTTAGTAAGGGGCGATGAGCAGTTCTTC	CASSLVRGDEQFF
TRBD1	TRBJ2-7	NA	TRBV6-5	TGTGCCAGCAGGGGACAGGGCTCCTACGAGCAGTACTTC	CASRGQGSYEQYF
TRBD2	TRBJ2-3	once	TRBV28	TGTGCCAGCAGTTCCGGGCGGACTAGCGGGGATGGCACAGATACGCAGTATTTT	CASSSGRTSGDGTDTQYF
NA	TRBJ2-1	NA	TRBV2	TGTGCCAGCAGTGGGATAGGGGGGAACTACAATGAGCAGTTCTTC	CASSGIGGNYNEQFF
NA	TRBJ2-3	NA	TRBV7-8	TGTGCCAGCAGCTTAGGCAGGGCGAGCACAGATACGCAGTATTTT	CASSLGRASTDTQYF
TRBD1	TRBJ1-6	NA	TRBV6-6	TGTGCCAGCAGTCCCGGGACAGGAAATTCACCCCTCCACTTT	CASSPGTGNSPLHF
NA	TRBJ2-7	NA	TRBV7-2	TGTGCCAGCAGCTTAAGGGGTCCTTACAAGTACTTC	CASSLRGPYKYF
NA	TRBJ1-4	NA	TRBV5-4	TGTGCCAGCAGCACCGGGACCAACCGAGAAAAACTGTTTTTT	CASSTGTNREKLFF
NA	TRBJ2-7	NA	TRBV5-4	TGTGCCAGCACCCTCGTGGGCGGAGGAGAGCAGTACTTC	CASTLVGGGEQYF
TRBD2	TRBJ2-1	NA	TRBV4-1	TGCGCCAGCAGCCAAGATCTGCGTACTAGCGGTGACAATGAGCAGTTCTTC	CASSQDLRTSGDNEQFF
TRBD1	TRBJ2-7	NA	TRBV5-6	TGTGCCAGCAGCTTGCTCGCGGGACAGGGGGCGCGGGAGCAGTACTTC	CASSLLAGQGAREQYF
NA	TRBJ1-2	NA	TRBV28	TGTGCCAGCAGTTTCCGGAACTATGGCTACACCTTC	CASSFRNYGYTF
NA	TRBJ1-6	NA	TRBV2	TGTGCCAGCAGCGGACACGGGGGTAATTCACCCCTCCACTTT	CASSGHGGNSPLHF
NA	TRBJ2-7	NA	TRBV5-1	TGCGCCAGCAGCTTGGCCGATACGGACAACTCCTACGAGCAGTACTTC	CASSLADTDNSYEQYF
NA	TRBJ1-5	NA	TRBV2	TGTGCCAGCAAGGGGGATACTAGCAATCAGCCCCAGCATTTT	CASKGDTSNQPQHF
NA	TRBJ2-7	NA	TRBV28	TGTGCCAGCAGTCCTCGGACCGAGCAGTACTTC	CASSPRTEQYF